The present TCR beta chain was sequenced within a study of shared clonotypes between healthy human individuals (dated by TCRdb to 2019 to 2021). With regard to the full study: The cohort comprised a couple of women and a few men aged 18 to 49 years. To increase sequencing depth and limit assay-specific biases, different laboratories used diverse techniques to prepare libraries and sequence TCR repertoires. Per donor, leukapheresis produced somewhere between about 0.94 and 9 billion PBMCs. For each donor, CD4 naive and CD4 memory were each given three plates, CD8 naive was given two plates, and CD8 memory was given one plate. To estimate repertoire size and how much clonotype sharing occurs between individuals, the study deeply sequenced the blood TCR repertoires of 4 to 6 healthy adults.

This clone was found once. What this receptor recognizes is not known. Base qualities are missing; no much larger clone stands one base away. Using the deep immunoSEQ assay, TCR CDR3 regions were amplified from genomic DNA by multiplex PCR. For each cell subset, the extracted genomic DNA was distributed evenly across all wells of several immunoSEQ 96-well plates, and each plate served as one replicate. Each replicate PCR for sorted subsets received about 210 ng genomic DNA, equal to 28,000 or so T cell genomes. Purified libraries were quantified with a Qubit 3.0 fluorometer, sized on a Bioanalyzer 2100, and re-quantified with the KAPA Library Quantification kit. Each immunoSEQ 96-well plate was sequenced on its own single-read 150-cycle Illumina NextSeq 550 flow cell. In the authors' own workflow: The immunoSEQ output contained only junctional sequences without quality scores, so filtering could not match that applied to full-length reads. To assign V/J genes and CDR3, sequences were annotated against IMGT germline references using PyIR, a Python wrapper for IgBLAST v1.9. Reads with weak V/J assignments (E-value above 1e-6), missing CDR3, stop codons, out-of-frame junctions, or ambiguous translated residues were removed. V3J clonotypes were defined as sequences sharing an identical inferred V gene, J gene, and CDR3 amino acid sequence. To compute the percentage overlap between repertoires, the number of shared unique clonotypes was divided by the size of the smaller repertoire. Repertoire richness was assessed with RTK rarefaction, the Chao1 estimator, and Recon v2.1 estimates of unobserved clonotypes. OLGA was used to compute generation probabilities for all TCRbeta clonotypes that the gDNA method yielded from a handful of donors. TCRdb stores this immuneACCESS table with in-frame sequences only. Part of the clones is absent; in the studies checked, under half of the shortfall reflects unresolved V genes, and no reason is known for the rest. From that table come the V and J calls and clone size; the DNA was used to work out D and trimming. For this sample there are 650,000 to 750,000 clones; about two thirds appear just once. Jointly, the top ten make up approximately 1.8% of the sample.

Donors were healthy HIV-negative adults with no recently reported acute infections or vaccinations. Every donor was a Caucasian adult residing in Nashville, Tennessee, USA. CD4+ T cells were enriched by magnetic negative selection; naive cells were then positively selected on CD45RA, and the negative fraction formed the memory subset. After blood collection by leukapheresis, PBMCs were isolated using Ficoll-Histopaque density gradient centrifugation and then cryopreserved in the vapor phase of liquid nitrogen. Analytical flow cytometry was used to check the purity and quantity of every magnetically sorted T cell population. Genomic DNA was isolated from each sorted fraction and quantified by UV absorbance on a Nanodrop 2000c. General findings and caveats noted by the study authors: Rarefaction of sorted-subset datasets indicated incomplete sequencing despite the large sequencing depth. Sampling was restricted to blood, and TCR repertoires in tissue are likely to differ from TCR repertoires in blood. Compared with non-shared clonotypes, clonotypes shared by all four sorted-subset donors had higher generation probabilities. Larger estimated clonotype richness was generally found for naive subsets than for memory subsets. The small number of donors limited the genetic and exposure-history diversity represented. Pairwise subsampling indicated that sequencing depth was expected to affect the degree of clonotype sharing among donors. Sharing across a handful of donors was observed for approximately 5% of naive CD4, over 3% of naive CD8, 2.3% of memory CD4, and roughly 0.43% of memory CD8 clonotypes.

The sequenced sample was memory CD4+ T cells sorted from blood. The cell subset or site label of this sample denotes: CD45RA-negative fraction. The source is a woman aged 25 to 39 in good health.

The CDR3 protein: CASSGTGTSYEQYF. The DNA sequence is TGTGCCAGCAGCGGGACAGGAACCTCCTACGAGCAGTACTTC. The rearrangement joined TRBV27 to TRBJ2-5; TRBD1 matches 8 bases in the middle. The J call may be incorrect, as the DNA end agrees better with TRBJ2-7. The cysteine opens and the phenylalanine closes a CDR3 of 14 amino acids. This entry keeps only the CDR3 DNA: 42 bases, framed from base 1. The germline V gene encodes CDR1 MNHEY and CDR2 SMNVEV (reference sequence).